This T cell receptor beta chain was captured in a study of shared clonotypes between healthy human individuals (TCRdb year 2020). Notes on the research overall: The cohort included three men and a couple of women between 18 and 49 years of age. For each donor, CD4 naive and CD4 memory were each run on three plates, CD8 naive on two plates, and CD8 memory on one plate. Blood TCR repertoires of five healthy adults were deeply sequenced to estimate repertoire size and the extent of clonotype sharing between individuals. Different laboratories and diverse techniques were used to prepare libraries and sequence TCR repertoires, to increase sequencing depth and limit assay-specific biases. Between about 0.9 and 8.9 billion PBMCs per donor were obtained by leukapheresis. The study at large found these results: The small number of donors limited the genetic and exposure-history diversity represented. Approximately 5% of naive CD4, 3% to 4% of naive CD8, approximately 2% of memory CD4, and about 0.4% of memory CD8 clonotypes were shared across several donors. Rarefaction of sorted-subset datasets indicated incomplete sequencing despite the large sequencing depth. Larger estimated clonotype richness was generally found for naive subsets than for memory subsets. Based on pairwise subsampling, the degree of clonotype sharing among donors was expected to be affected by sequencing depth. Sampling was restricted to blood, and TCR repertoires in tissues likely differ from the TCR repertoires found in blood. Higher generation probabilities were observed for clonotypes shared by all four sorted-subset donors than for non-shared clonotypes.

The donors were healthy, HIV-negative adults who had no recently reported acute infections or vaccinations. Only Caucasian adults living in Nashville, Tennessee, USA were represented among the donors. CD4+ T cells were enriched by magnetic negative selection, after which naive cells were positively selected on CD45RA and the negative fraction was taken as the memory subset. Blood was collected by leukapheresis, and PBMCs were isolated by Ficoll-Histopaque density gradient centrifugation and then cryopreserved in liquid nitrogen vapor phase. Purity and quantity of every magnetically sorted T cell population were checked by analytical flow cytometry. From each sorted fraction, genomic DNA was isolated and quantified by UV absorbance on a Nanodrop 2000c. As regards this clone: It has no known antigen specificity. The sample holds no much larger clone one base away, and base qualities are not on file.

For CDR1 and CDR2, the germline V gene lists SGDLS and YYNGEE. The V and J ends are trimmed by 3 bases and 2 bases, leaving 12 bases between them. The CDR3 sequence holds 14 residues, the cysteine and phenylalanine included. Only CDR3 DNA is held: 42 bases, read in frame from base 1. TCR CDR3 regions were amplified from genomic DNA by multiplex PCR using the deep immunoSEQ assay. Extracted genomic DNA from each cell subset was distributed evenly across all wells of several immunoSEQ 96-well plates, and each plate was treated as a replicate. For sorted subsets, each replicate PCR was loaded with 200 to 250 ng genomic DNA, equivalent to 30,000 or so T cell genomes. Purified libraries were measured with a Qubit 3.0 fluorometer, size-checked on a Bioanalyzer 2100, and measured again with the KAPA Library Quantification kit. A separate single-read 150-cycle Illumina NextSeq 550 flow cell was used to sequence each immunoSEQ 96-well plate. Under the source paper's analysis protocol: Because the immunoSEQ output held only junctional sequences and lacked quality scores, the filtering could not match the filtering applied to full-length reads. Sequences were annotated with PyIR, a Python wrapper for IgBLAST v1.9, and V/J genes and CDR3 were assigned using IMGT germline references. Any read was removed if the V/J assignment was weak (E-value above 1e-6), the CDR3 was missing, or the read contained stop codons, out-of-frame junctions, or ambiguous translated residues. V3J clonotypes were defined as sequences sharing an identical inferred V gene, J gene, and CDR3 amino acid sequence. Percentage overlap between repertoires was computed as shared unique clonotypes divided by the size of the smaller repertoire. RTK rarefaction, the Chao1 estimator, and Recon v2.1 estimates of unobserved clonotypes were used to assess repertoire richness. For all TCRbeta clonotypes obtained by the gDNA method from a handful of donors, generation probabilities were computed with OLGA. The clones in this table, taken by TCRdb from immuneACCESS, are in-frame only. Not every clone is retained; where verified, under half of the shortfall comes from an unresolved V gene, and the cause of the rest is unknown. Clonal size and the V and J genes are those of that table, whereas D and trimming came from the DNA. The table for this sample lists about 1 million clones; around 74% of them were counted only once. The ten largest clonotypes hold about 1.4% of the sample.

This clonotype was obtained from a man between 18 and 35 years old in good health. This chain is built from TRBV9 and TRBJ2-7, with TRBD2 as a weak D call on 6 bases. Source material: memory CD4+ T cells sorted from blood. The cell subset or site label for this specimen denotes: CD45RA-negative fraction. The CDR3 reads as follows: CASSGGVDPYEQYF. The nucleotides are TGTGCCAGCAGCGGGGGGGTAGACCCCTACGAGCAGTACTTC.